This T cell receptor (beta chain) originates from a study of T cell changes during pregnancy in multiple sclerosis. Per the germline V gene, CDR1 is SGHTA and CDR2 is FQGNSA. Trimming removed 6 bases from V and 0 bases from J, with 18 bases in between. This CDR3 has 17 amino acids. Data came from immunoSEQ multiplex PCR; TCRdb stores just in-frame clones and leaves some out. This table holds 10,000 to 13,000 clones, about 89% found once. Sequenced here: CD8+ T cells from peripheral blood mononuclear cells, sampled in the first trimester of pregnancy. The rearrangement joins TRBV7-2 to TRBJ1-3; D uncertain. The TCR sequence derives from a female donor in good health, enrolled as a control in a pregnancy study. The chain's CDR3 is CASSQSRGKSSGNTIYF. Here the CDR3 DNA reads TGTGCCAGCAGTCAATCCCGGGGAAAGAGCTCTGGAAACACCATATATTTT.